Following are 9 T cell receptor beta chains from one sample sequenced in a study of blood T cell repertoires in COVID-19. Clones were sequenced by immunoSEQ multiplex PCR, and TCRdb holds only the in-frame ones, with some missing. Of roughly 240,000 clones listed, about 91% are singletons. The source material was PBMCs or T cells enriched from blood (not recorded which). Source of these receptors: a woman in her 40s with acute COVID-19.

J is TRBJ2-3 and V is TRBV10-1; a weak D match, TRBD1 (6 bases). The CDR3 covers 14 residues. Trimming stripped 8 bases from V and 1 base from J, with 13 bases between. In germline, CDR1 is WNHNN, CDR2 SYGVQD (reference sequence). This chain's CDR3 is CASQVAGGTDTQYF. The CDR3 DNA is TGCGCCAGCCAAGTGGCAGGGGGCACAGATACGCAGTATTTT.

This clone has more than one count but fewer than ten. This chain joins TRBV7-2 and TRBJ1-6; TRBD1 matches at 8 bases. The CDR3 length is 14 residues. The V gene end was trimmed by 5 bases and the J gene end by 10 bases; junction bases not matched to a gene: 7. Germline values: CDR1 SGHTA, CDR2 FQGNSA. DNA of the CDR3: TGTGCCAGCAGCGATCAGGGGGCCGGATCACCCCTCCACTTT. This codes for CASSDQGAGSPLHF.

This sequence joins TRBV7-2 and TRBJ1-6; tentative D call: TRBD1 (6 bases). V lost 1 base and J 7 bases, leaving 11 bases between the germline ends. Germline CDR1 is SGHTA and CDR2 is FQGNSA. CDR3 length: 15 amino acids. CDR3 residues: CASSLEGHANSPLHF. CDR3 DNA: TGTGCCAGCAGCTTAGAGGGACATGCGAATTCACCCCTCCACTTT.

J is TRBJ2-3 and V is TRBV29-1, with TRBD2 identical over 7 bases. The germline V gene has CDR1 SQVTM and CDR2 ANQGSEA. This CDR3 comprises 12 residues. The CDR3 spells CTLRGVTDTQYF. The CDR3 DNA reads TGCACCCTCCGGGGGGTCACAGATACGCAGTATTTT.

This sequence joins TRBV25-1 and TRBJ1-2; no clear D. Trimming shortened V by 6 bases and J by 4 bases, and 15 bases separated the two germline ends. The CDR3 has 14 residues. Per germline, CDR1 MGHDK and CDR2 SYGVNS. The CDR3 DNA follows: TGTGCCAGCAGCAACGACTGGAGAGGCTATGGCTACACCTTC. It is translated as CASSNDWRGYGYTF.

This clone showed up just once. The rearrangement links TRBV5-1 to TRBJ1-2; D is ambiguous. Germline CDR1 and CDR2: SGHRS and YFSETQ. This CDR3 has 13 residues. Deletions cut 2 bases from V and 0 bases from J, with 5 bases between. CDR3 in DNA: TGCGCCAGCAGCTTTACATCTAACTATGGCTACACCTTC. It encodes CASSFTSNYGYTF.

In this sample, this clone turned up once. The chain joins TRBV19 to TRBJ1-2; 7 bases line up with TRBD1. The germline V gene has CDR1 LNHDA and CDR2 SQIVND (reference sequence). Germline trimming cut 4 bases from V and 4 bases from J; bases unmatched to any gene: 6. There are 14 residues in the CDR3. CDR3 sequence: CASSTTGISYGYTF. In DNA form, the CDR3 reads TGTGCCAGTAGTACGACAGGGATAAGCTATGGCTACACCTTC.

The chain combines TRBV18 with TRBJ1-1, with 7 nucleotides matching TRBD1. Germline V CDR1 and CDR2: KGHSH, LQKENI. V lost 3 bases and J lost 4; bases outside the gene matches: 14. The CDR3 has 17 amino acids. CDR3 DNA sequence: TGTGCCAGCTCACCGACAAGTAGGGGGCGCGGTGGCACTGAAGCTTTCTTT. As protein: CASSPTSRGRGGTEAFF.

J is TRBJ2-3 and V is TRBV20-1; TRBD2 might be the D (5 bases). Germline CDR1 reads DFQATT; CDR2 reads SNEGSKA (reference sequence). The CDR3 is 14 residues long. Trimming removed 3 bases from V and 2 bases from J, with 12 bases in between. The CDR3 reads CSASSSGNTDTQYF. Written as DNA, the CDR3 is TGCAGTGCTAGTTCCAGCGGAAACACAGATACGCAGTATTTT.